This is a list of T cell receptor beta chains from one sample in a study of metastatic and nonmetastatic thyroid tumors. TCRdb reprocessed the PCR reads via MiXCR. This sample has 30,000 to 45,000 clones; around 20% occur once, and the top ten carry 15% to 20%. The sample consisted of blood. The receptors here all came from a female donor with papillary thyroid cancer or a benign thyroid nodule (not recorded which). Some clones in this sample may be carry-over from other donors' samples. Each CDR3 is given with its conserved first and last residue. The D gene is left open where the match is weak. Size values are once, few and many counts, or a class for expanded clones, and some rows have none.

clone_size j_call v_call d_call cdr3_nt cdr3_aa
NA TRBJ2-2 TRBV30 NA TGTGCCTGGACCGAGAACACCGGGGAGCTGTTTTTT CAWTENTGELFF
many TRBJ2-5 TRBV18 NA TGTGCCAGCTCACCAGGACAGCGGGAGACCCAGTACTTC CASSPGQRETQYF
NA TRBJ2-3 TRBV6-2/TRBV6-3 NA TGTGCCTCATCGGGGCTAGCTGCTTCGGATACGCAGTATTTT CASSGLAASDTQYF
medium-sized TRBJ2-7 TRBV28 NA TGTGCCAGCAGTTTATGGCGGGCGGGGATGGCCTACGAGCAGTACTTC CASSLWRAGMAYEQYF
NA TRBJ2-7 TRBV6-1 NA TGTGCCAGCAGTCCTAGACTAGTCCGCGAGCAGTACTTC CASSPRLVREQYF
many TRBJ1-2 TRBV4-2 NA TGTGCCAGCAGCCAAGAAGGGGGTAACTATGGCTACACCTTC CASSQEGGNYGYTF
few TRBJ2-7 TRBV12-3/TRBV12-4 NA TGTGCCAGCAGTACGAGACGGGACTACGAGCAGTACTTC CASSTRRDYEQYF
medium-sized TRBJ2-1 TRBV6-1 NA TGTGCCAGCAGGGGGACCGCTTACGATGAGCAGTTCTTC CASRGTAYDEQFF
NA TRBJ1-2 TRBV6-2/TRBV6-3 TRBD1 TGTGCCAGCATCCGCCGGAACAGGGGAGTCTATGGCTACACCTTC CASIRRNRGVYGYTF
many TRBJ2-2 TRBV11-2 NA TGTGCCAGCAGCTTAAATCTAGCGTCCATCACCGGGGAGCTGTTTTTT CASSLNLASITGELFF
NA TRBJ1-1 TRBV11-2 NA TGTGCCAGCAGCTTAGTGGTGGGGGTCCTTGGAACCACTGAAGCTTTCTTT CASSLVVGVLGTTEAFF
many TRBJ2-7 TRBV20-1 NA TGCAGTGCTAGAGAGGCGGACTACGAGCAGTACTTC CSAREADYEQYF
many TRBJ2-5 TRBV28 NA TGTGCCAGCAGTAGAGGGGCAGGTAAAAGGACCCAGTACTTC CASSRGAGKRTQYF
many TRBJ2-4 TRBV6-1 TRBD2 TGTGCCAGCAAAGATGTGGCGGGAGCGGCCATTCAGTACTTC CASKDVAGAAIQYF
many TRBJ2-3 TRBV4-1 TRBD2 TGCGCCAGCAGCCGCGCTAGCGGTTCCACAGATACGCAGTATTTT CASSRASGSTDTQYF
many TRBJ1-5 TRBV10-2 TRBD1 TGCGCCAGCAGCCAGACAGGGGTGGACGAGCCCCAGCATTTT CASSQTGVDEPQHF